This T cell receptor (beta chain) was sequenced for a study of T-cell reconstitution after alpha-beta-depleted transplantation in children. With V trimmed by 3 bases and J by 8 bases, 5 bases remained unmatched. The germline gives CDR1 DFQATT, CDR2 SNEGSKA (reference sequence). The CDR3 has 13 residues. Unique molecular identifiers were built into the TCRbeta library. TCRdb recomputed calls from the PCR reads with MiXCR, one row per CDR3 protein. The sample includes 640,000 or so distinct CDR3 sequences, around a sixth seen only once; the top ten take 0.8% to 1.1%. A single count supports this clonotype. Since a much larger clone is just one base distant, this may be a read error.

The chain is built from TRBV20-1 and TRBJ2-1; TRBD1 matches at 9 bases. The TCR originated in a human donor who donated a stem cell graft to a child with acute myeloid leukemia. The sample was PBMCs from the stem cell graft donor, taken from the stem cell graft. CDR3: CSARGTGWDEQFF. CDR3 DNA: TGCAGTGCTAGGGGGACAGGGTGGGATGAGCAGTTCTTC.